This section outlines one T cell receptor beta chain sequence together with its context. Clones were sequenced by immunoSEQ multiplex PCR, and TCRdb holds only the in-frame ones, with some missing. The data hold 220,000 or so clones, with around 83% observed a single time. This sample stems from a study of blood T cell repertoires in COVID-19. V dropped 5 bases and J dropped 5; count of bases not matched to a gene: 13. This CDR3 contains 18 residues. From germline, CDR1 is SGHTA and CDR2 FQGNSA. The TCR was taken from a middle-aged woman with acute COVID-19. The material sequenced was PBMCs or T cells enriched from blood (not recorded which). The chain recombines TRBV7-2 with TRBJ2-5, with 14 positions matching TRBD2. The CDR3 is CASSPTGTSGGRRETQYF. Written as DNA, the CDR3 is TGTGCCAGCAGCCCGACCGGGACTAGCGGGGGAAGAAGGGAGACCCAGTACTTC.